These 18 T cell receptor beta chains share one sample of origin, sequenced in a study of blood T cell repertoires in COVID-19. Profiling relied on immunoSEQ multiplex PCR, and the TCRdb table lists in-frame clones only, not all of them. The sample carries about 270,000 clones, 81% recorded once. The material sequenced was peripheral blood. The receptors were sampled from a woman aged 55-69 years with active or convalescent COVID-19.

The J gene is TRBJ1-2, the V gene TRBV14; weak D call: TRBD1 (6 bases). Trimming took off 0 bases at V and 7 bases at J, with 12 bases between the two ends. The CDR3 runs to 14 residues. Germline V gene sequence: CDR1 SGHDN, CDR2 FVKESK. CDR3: CASSQDPRGGGYTF. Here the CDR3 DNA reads TGTGCCAGCAGCCAAGATCCGAGAGGGGGTGGCTACACCTTC.

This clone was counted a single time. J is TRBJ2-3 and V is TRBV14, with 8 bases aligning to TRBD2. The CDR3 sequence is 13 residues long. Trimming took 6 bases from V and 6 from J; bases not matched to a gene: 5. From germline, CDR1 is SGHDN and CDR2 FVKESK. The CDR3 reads CASRRGLEDTQYF. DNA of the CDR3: TGTGCCAGCAGGCGGGGACTAGAGGATACGCAGTATTTT.

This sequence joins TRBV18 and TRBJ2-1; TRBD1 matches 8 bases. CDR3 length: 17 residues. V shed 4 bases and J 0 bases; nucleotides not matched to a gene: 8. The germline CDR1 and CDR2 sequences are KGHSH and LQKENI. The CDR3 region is CASSRDRGRSSYNEQFF. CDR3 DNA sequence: TGTGCCAGCTCACGCGACAGGGGCAGGAGCTCCTACAATGAGCAGTTCTTC.

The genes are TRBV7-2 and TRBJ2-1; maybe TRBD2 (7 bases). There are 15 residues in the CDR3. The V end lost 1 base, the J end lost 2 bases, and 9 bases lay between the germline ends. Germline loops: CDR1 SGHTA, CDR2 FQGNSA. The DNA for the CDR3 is TGTGCCAGCAGCTTAGAGGGGGGGCCCTACAATGAGCAGTTCTTC. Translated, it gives CASSLEGGPYNEQFF.

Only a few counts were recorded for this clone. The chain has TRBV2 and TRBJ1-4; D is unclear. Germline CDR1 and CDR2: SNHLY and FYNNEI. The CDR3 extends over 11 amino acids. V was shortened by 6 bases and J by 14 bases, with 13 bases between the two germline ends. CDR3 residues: CASSQASMLFF. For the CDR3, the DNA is TGTGCCAGCAGCCAGGCCTCGATGCTGTTTTTT.

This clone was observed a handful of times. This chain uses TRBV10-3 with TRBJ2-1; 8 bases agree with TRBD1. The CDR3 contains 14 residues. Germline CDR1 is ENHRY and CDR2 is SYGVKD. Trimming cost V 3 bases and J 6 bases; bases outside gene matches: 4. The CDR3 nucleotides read TGTGCCATCAGTGACGGACAGGGTGTCAATGAGCAGTTCTTC. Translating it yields CAISDGQGVNEQFF.

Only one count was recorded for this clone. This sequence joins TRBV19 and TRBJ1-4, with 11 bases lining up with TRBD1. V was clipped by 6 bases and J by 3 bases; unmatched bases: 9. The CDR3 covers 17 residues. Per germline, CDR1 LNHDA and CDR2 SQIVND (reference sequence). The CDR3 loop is CASSQGQGARANEKLFF. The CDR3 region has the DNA TGTGCCAGTAGCCAAGGACAGGGGGCACGGGCTAATGAAAAACTGTTTTTT.

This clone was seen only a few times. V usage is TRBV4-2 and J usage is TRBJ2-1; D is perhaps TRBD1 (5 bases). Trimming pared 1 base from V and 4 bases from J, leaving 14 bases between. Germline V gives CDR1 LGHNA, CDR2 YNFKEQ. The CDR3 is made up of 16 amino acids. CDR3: CASSQAHIQGYNEQFF. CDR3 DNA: TGTGCCAGCAGCCAAGCTCATATCCAGGGATACAATGAGCAGTTCTTC.

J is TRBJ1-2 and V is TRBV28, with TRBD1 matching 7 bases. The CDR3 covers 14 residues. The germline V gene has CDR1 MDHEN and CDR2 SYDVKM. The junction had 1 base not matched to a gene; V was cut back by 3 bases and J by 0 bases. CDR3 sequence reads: CASSLGTANYGYTF. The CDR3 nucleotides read TGTGCCAGCAGTTTGGGGACAGCTAACTATGGCTACACCTTC.

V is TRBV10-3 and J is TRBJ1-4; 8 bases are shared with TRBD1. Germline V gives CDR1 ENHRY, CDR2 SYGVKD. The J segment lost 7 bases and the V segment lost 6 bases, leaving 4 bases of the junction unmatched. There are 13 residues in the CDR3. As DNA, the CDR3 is TGTGCCATCAGCAGGGGGCAGGGTGAAAAACTGTTTTTT. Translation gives CAISRGQGEKLFF.

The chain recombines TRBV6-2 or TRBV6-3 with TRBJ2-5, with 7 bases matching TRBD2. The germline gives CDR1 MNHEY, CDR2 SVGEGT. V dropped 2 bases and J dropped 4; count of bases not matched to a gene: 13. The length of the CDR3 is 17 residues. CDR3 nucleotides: TGTGCCAGCAGTTACGCTATGGGGTTATGGGGGGGAGAGACCCAGTACTTC. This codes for CASSYAMGLWGGETQYF.

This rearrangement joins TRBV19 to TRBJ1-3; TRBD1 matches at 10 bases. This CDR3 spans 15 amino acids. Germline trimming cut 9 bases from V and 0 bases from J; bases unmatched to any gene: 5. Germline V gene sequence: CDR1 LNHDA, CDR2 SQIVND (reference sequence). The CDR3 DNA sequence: TGTGCCAGGGGACAGGGGCTGATCTCTGGAAACACCATATATTTT. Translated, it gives CARGQGLISGNTIYF.

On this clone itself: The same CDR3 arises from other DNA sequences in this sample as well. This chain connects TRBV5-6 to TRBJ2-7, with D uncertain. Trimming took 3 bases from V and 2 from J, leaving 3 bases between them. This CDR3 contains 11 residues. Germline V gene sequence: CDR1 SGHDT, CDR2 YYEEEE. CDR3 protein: CASSSTYEQYF. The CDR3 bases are TGTGCCAGCAGCTCTACCTACGAGCAGTACTTC.

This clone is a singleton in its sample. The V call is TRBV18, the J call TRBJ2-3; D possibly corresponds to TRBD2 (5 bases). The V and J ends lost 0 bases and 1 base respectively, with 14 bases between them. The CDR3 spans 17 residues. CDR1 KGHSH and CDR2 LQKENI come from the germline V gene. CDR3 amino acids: CASSPPRDDTGTDTQYF. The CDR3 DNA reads TGTGCCAGCTCACCACCGAGGGATGACACCGGCACAGATACGCAGTATTTT.

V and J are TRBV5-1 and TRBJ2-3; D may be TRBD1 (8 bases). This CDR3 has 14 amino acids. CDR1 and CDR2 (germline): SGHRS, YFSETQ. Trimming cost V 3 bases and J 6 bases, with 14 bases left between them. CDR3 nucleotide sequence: TGCGCCAGCAGCTCGGGGGGACAGGCTGATACGCAGTATTTT. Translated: CASSSGGQADTQYF.

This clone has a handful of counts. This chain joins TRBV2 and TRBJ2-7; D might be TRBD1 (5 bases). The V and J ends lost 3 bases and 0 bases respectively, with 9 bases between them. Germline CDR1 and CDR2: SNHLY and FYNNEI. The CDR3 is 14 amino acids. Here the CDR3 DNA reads TGTGCCAGCAGTGAGACAGTGAGCTCCTACGAGCAGTACTTC. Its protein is CASSETVSSYEQYF.

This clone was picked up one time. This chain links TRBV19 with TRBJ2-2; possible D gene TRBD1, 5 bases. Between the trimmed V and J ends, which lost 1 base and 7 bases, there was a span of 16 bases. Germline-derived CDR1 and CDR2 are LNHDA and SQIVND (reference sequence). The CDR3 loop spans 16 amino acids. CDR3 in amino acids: CASSIGTRAVHGELFF. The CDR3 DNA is TGTGCCAGTAGTATAGGGACAAGGGCTGTCCACGGGGAGCTGTTTTTT.

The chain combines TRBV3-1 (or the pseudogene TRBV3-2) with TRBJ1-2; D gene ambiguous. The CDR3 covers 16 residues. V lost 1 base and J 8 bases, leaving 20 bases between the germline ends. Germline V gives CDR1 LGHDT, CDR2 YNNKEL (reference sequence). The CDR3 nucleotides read TGTGCCAGCAGCCAAGCGGTTGGAGGGAGAGCGGGGGGCTACACCTTC. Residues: CASSQAVGGRAGGYTF.